This TCR beta chain was documented in a study of PD-L1 blockade in urothelial cancer. Turning to the study itself: Atezolizumab was started by patients in the mid-2010s at 1,200 mg intravenously every 3 weeks. Blood analysis occurred 3 weeks (second dose) and 6 weeks after treatment start. Blood gave a median around 150,000 T cells.

The assay was immunoSEQ multiplex PCR, and TCRdb's table has in-frame clones only and misses some. This repertoire shows 45,000 to 60,000 clones, approximately 80% found once; its top ten account for about 5.3%. Each patient's cancer was a locally advanced or metastatic urothelial carcinoma. This CDR3 has 16 amino acids. V was clipped by 0 bases and J by 5 bases, with 13 bases between them. The germline gives CDR1 LGHNA, CDR2 YNFKEQ. The source of this sequence is a man between 40 and 49 years old with urothelial cancer. This specimen was PBMCs, taken around atezolizumab (anti-PD-L1) treatment. This chain uses TRBV4-2 with TRBJ1-4, with unresolved D. The DNA for the CDR3 is TGTGCCAGCAGCCAAGATCGGAGCTCCCAAAATGAAAAACTGTTTTTT. Protein sequence: CASSQDRSSQNEKLFF.